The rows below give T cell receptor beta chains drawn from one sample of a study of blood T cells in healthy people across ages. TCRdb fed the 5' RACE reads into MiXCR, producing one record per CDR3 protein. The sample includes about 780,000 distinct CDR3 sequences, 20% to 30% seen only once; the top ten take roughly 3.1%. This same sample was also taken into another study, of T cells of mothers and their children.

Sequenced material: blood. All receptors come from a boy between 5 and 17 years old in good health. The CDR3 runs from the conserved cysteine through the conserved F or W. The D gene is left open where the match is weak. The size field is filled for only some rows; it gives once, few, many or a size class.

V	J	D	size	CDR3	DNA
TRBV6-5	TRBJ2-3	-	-	CASSGLSSTDTQYF	TGTGCCAGCAGTGGACTAAGCAGCACAGATACGCAGTATTTT
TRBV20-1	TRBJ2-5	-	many	CSAREETQYF	TGCAGCGCCCGCGAGGAGACCCAGTACTTC
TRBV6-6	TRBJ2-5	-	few	CATRTVETQYF	TGTGCCACGAGGACAGTCGAGACCCAGTACTTC
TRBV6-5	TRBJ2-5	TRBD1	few	CASSYSAQQGLGETQYF	TGTGCCAGCAGTTACTCAGCCCAACAGGGGTTAGGGGAGACCCAGTACTTC
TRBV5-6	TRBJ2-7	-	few	CASSFFGRSPNEQYF	TGTGCCAGCAGCTTCTTCGGCAGGTCCCCGAACGAGCAGTACTTC
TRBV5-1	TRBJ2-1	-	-	CASSPGGQGGSNEQFF	TGCGCCAGCAGCCCCGGAGGACAGGGAGGGAGCAATGAGCAGTTCTTC
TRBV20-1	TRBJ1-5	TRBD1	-	CSARTGLYQPQHF	TGCAGTGCTAGGACAGGGCTCTATCAGCCCCAGCATTTT
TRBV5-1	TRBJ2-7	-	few	CASSIPGTHGEQYF	TGCGCCAGCAGCATACCCGGGACCCACGGCGAGCAGTACTTC
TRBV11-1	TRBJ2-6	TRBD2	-	CASSHPARLAGGLSGANVLTF	TGTGCCAGCAGCCACCCTGCCCGACTAGCGGGGGGGCTCTCTGGGGCCAACGTCCTGACTTTC
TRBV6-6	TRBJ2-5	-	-	CASSYVGAGETQYF	TGTGCCAGCAGTTACGTGGGGGCTGGGGAGACCCAGTACTTC
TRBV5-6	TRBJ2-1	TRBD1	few	CASSSGQGLRSEQFF	TGTGCCAGCAGCTCGGGACAGGGGCTGCGGAGTGAGCAGTTCTTC